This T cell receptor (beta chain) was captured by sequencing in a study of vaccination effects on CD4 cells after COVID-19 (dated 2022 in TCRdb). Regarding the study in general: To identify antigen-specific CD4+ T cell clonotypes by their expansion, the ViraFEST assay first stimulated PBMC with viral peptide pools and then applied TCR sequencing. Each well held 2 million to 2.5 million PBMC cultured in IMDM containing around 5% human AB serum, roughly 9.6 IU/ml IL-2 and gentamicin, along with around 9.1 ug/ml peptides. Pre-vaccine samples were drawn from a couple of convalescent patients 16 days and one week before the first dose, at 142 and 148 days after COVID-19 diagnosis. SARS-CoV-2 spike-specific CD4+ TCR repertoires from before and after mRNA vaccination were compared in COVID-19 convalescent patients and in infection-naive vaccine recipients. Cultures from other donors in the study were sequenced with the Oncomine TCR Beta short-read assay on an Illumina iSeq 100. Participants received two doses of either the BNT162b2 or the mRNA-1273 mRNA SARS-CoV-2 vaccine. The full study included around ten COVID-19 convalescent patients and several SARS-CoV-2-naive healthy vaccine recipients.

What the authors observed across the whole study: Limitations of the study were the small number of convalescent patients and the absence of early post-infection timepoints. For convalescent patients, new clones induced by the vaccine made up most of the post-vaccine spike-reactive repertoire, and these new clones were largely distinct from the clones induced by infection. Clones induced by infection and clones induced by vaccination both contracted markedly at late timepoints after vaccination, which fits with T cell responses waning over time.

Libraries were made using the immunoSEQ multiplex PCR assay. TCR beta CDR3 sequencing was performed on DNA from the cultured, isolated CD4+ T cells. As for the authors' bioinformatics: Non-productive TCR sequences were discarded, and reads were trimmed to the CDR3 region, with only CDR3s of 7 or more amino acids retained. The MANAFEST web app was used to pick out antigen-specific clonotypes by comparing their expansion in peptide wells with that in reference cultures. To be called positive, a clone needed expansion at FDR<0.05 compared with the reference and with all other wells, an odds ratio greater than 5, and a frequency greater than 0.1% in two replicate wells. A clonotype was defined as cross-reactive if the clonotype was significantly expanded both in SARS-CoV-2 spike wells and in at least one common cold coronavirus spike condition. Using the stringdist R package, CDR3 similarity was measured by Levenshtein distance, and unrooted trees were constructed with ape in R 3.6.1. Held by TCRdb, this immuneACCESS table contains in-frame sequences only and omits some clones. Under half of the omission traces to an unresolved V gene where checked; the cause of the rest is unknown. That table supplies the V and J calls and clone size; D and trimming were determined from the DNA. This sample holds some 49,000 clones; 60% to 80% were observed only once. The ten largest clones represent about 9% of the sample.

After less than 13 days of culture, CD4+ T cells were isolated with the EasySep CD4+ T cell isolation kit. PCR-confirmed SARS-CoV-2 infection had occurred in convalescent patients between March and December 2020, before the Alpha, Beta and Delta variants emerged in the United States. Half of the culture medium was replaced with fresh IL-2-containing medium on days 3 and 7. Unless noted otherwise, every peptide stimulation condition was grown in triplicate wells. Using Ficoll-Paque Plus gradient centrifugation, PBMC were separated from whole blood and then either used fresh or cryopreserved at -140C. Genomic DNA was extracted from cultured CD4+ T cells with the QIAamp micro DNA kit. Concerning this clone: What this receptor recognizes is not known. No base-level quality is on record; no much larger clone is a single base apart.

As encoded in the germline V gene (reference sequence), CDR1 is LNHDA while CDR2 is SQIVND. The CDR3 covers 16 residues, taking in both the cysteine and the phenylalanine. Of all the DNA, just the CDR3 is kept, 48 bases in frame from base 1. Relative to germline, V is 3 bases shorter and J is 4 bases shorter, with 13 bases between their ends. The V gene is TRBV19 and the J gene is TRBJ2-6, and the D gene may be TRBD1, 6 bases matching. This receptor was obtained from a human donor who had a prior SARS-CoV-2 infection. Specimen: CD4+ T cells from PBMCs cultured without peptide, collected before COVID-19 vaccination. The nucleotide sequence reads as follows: TGTGCCAGTAGTATCACAGGGACGCAAGGGGCCAACGTCCTGACTTTC. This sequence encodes CASSITGTQGANVLTF.